The 23 T cell receptor beta chains below come from one sample, sequenced in a study of cytomegalovirus exposure and HLA in healthy donors. Primers: 60 Vbeta forward and 13 Jbeta reverse. The data were produced by immunoSEQ multiplex PCR, yet TCRdb's version contains in-frame clones alone and is incomplete. The sample records approximately 120,000 clones, over 9.5% being singletons. Sample: PBMCs. All receptors come from a woman younger than 35 in good health and CMV-seropositive.

This clone was seen only once. The rearrangement links TRBV27 to TRBJ1-1, with a weak D call TRBD1 (6 bases). V lost 6 bases and J 5 bases, leaving 13 bases between the germline ends. From germline, CDR1 is MNHEY and CDR2 SMNVEV (reference sequence). The CDR3 is 13 amino acids. CDR3 sequence (DNA): TGTGCCAGCAGGCAGACAGGAAATACTGAAGCTTTCTTT. Protein sequence: CASRQTGNTEAFF.

This clone was counted between two and nine times. This chain joins TRBV6-5 and TRBJ1-4, with D perhaps TRBD1 (6 bases). CDR3 size: 14 residues. The V end lost 6 bases, the J end lost 0 bases, and 8 bases lay between the germline ends. In germline, CDR1 is MNHEY, CDR2 SVGAGI. The CDR3 DNA reads as TGTGCCAGCAGCTGGACAGCAACTAATGAAAAACTGTTTTTT. This translates into CASSWTATNEKLFF.

This clone was seen a handful of times. This CDR3 reads CASSGGDVNIQYF. The CDR3 bases are TGTGCCAGCAGTGGGGGGGACGTGAACATTCAGTACTTC. The chain uses TRBV2 and TRBJ2-4, with a tentative D call TRBD2 (6 bases). CDR3 length: 13 amino acids. CDR1 is SNHLY, CDR2 FYNNEI, per germline. V was shortened by 4 bases and J by 7 bases, with 11 bases between the two germline ends.

The V call is TRBV7-9, the J call TRBJ2-2; 11 nucleotides match TRBD2. The CDR3 length is 16 residues. Germline CDR1 reads SEHNR; CDR2 reads FQNEAQ (reference sequence). The junction had 6 bases not matched to a gene; V was cut back by 7 bases and J by 2 bases. Here the CDR3 reads CASTLAGEPNTGELFF. CDR3 nucleotide sequence: TGTGCCAGCACACTAGCGGGAGAACCTAACACCGGGGAGCTGTTTTTT.

The gene calls are TRBV5-1 and TRBJ1-1; 7 bases are a match to TRBD1. The CDR3 contains 14 residues. Germline V gene lookup returns CDR1 SGHRS and CDR2 YFSETQ. V trimming: 3 bases; J trimming: 4 bases; junction bases outside the gene matches: 6. The CDR3 region is CASSYNRGFTEAFF. CDR3 DNA: TGCGCCAGCAGCTACAACAGGGGATTCACTGAAGCTTTCTTT.

The chain joins TRBV5-1 to TRBJ1-3; TRBD1 agrees at 7 bases. CDR1 and CDR2 from the germline V gene are SGHRS and YFSETQ. The CDR3 is made up of 17 amino acids. After removal of 4 bases from V and 0 bases from J, the junction contained 10 bases not matched to a gene. The CDR3 bases are TGCGCCAGCAGCCCCTTTGGACAGGACCGCTCTGGAAACACCATATATTTT. It codes for CASSPFGQDRSGNTIYF.

The sample holds a few counts of this clone. The rearrangement uses TRBV27 and TRBJ1-5, with D possibly TRBD1 on 6 matching bases. Between the trimmed V and J ends, which lost 4 bases and 4 bases, there was a span of 14 bases. In germline, CDR1 is MNHEY, CDR2 SMNVEV (reference sequence). This CDR3 contains 15 residues. DNA of the CDR3: TGTGCCAGCAGTTCGGCAGGGGAAATAAATCAGCCCCAGCATTTT. As protein: CASSSAGEINQPQHF.

This clone was found a few times. The CDR3 here is CASSQESLAQAYEQYF. Here the CDR3 DNA reads TGCGCCAGCAGCCAAGAGTCACTAGCGCAAGCCTACGAGCAGTACTTC. V is TRBV4-1 and J is TRBJ2-7, with 7 positions matching TRBD2. The CDR3 has 16 amino acids. V lost 0 bases to trimming and J lost 2 bases; unmatched junction nucleotides: 7. Per the germline V gene, CDR1 is MGHRA and CDR2 is YSYEKL.

The rearrangement uses TRBV5-4 and TRBJ2-1, with D possibly TRBD2 on 5 matching bases. The CDR3 spans 14 residues. CDR1 and CDR2 from the germline V gene are SGHNT and YYREEE (reference sequence). Deletions cut 5 bases from V and 6 bases from J, with 15 bases between. CDR3 DNA sequence: TGTGCCAGCAGGGAGGCGGCAGATTCCAATGAGCAGTTCTTC. It encodes CASREAADSNEQFF.

This clone has just a few counts. The V call is TRBV6-1, the J call TRBJ1-1; TRBD1 matches at 9 bases. Trimming at V came to 7 bases and at J to 13 bases, leaving 7 bases not matched to a gene. This CDR3 has 11 residues. Germline lookup yields CDR1 MNHNS and CDR2 SASEGT. The CDR3 is CASIRDREGFF. As DNA, the CDR3 is TGTGCCAGCATTAGGGACAGGGAGGGTTTCTTT.

The J gene is TRBJ2-1, the V gene TRBV14; D ambiguous. This CDR3 is built from 14 residues. Germline V gives CDR1 SGHDN, CDR2 FVKESK. V was pared by 0 bases and J by 3 bases, with 6 bases between. The CDR3 here is CASSQENNYNEQFF. CDR3 sequence (DNA): TGTGCCAGCAGCCAAGAGAACAACTACAATGAGCAGTTCTTC.

This clone has a handful of counts. The chain carries TRBV9 and TRBJ1-2; tentatively, D is TRBD1 (5 bases). This CDR3 contains 16 residues. The V end lost 3 bases, the J end lost 1 base, and 16 bases lay between the germline ends. Germline CDR1 reads SGDLS; CDR2 reads YYNGEE. The CDR3 region has the DNA TGTGCCAGCAGCGCTACTCAGGGCAGGGATAACTATGGCTACACCTTC. Translation gives CASSATQGRDNYGYTF.

This clone was picked up a small number of times. This rearrangement joins TRBV28 to TRBJ1-1; D is uncertain. In germline, CDR1 is MDHEN, CDR2 SYDVKM. V lost 3 bases, J lost 10 bases, and 12 bases lay in between. The CDR3 is 12 amino acids. The CDR3 region is CASSLSGGLAFF. DNA for the CDR3: TGTGCCAGCAGTTTGTCCGGCGGGTTAGCTTTCTTT.

This chain joins TRBV11-2 and TRBJ1-1, with unresolved D. Germline V gene lookup returns CDR1 SGHAT and CDR2 FQNNGV. The V end was cut by 5 bases, the J end by 6 bases, with 10 bases between. This CDR3 has 12 residues. The CDR3 sequence: CASSPSGAEAFF. DNA of the CDR3: TGTGCCAGCAGCCCGTCCGGGGCTGAAGCTTTCTTT.

V and J are TRBV7-8 and TRBJ1-5, with 10 bases matching TRBD1. The CDR3 totals 17 residues. V gave up 1 base and J gave up 3 bases; unmatched junction bases: 6. CDR1 SGHVS and CDR2 FQNEAQ come from the germline V gene. The CDR3: CASSLDLGTGDNQPQHF. CDR3 nucleotides: TGTGCCAGCAGCTTAGATCTCGGGACAGGGGACAATCAGCCCCAGCATTTT. The full variable domain, rest sourced from reference TRBV7-8 and TRBJ1-5, is GAGVSQSPRYKVAKRGQDVALRCDPISGHVSLFWYQQALGQGPEFLTYFQNEAQLDKSGLPSDRFFAERPEGSVSTLKIQRTQQEDSAVYLCASSLDLGTGDNQPQHFGDGTRLSIL.

The chain couples TRBV7-6 to TRBJ2-1; 9 bases align to TRBD2. The CDR3 is 13 amino acids. V dropped 6 bases and J dropped 7; count of bases not matched to a gene: 4. The germline gives CDR1 SGHVS, CDR2 FNYEAQ. CDR3 sequence: CASRAGGRNEQFF. The DNA for the CDR3 is TGTGCCAGCAGAGCGGGAGGTAGGAATGAGCAGTTCTTC.

Details on this clone: Without the conserved terminal phenylalanine or tryptophan, this CDR3 likely stems from a read error. The chain joins TRBV28 to TRBJ1-4; no clear D. Germline CDR1 MDHEN, CDR2 SYDVKM. V lost 10 bases and J 5 bases, leaving 8 bases between the germline ends. CDR3 length equals 11 residues. Written as DNA, the CDR3 is TGTGCCATCACAGAGAATGAAAAACTGTTTGTT. Its protein product is CAITENEKLFV.

This clone was counted only a few times. V gene TRBV30 combines with J gene TRBJ1-2; D is uncertain. V lost 4 bases and J 4 bases, leaving 19 bases between the germline ends. Germline CDR1 reads GTSNPN; CDR2 reads SVGIG (reference sequence). This CDR3 has 15 residues. The CDR3 coding sequence is TGTGCCTGGACCGAAACACGGGAAATATCCTATGGCTACACCTTC. Translated, it gives CAWTETREISYGYTF.

The V call is TRBV15, the J call TRBJ2-7; possible D gene TRBD2, 6 bases. The CDR3 has 14 amino acids. Per germline, CDR1 LNHNV and CDR2 YYDKDF (reference sequence). The CDR3 DNA is TGTGGCAAGAACCCGGGACTTCGAGAGTACGAGCAGTACTTC. It specifies CGKNPGLREYEQYF.

The rearrangement uses TRBV21-1 and TRBJ2-7; the D call TRBD2 from the table was never checked on the DNA. TRBV21-1 is designated a pseudogene. There are 15 residues in the CDR3. The CDR3 DNA reads as TGTGCCAGCAGCCTGAGTAGGAGGCGGTCCTACGAGCAGTACTTC. It specifies CASSLSRRRSYEQYF.

The table lists this clone with a few counts. The chain links TRBV5-6 to TRBJ1-1; D is perhaps TRBD1 (5 bases). Trimming pared 1 base from V and 3 bases from J, leaving 10 bases between. This CDR3 comprises 14 residues. Germline values: CDR1 SGHDT, CDR2 YYEEEE. CDR3 amino acids: CASSLKGVDTEAFF. In DNA form, the CDR3 reads TGTGCCAGCAGCTTGAAAGGGGTAGACACTGAAGCTTTCTTT.

In this sample, this clone turned up a few times. The V gene is TRBV28, the J gene TRBJ2-7; TRBD1 agrees at 7 bases. The CDR3 runs to 14 residues. Germline values: CDR1 MDHEN, CDR2 SYDVKM. V was clipped by 3 bases and J by 4 bases; unmatched bases: 6. Here the CDR3 DNA reads TGTGCCAGCAGTTTCGAGACAGGGAAATACGAGCAGTACTTC. Protein: CASSFETGKYEQYF.

This sequence joins TRBV2 and TRBJ2-1, with D possibly matching TRBD2 (6 bases). Germline V gives CDR1 SNHLY, CDR2 FYNNEI. Trimming left V 6 bases short and J 7 bases short, with 19 bases between. The CDR3 runs 15 residues. The CDR3 region is CASRREAGHENEQFF. CDR3 DNA: TGTGCCAGCAGAAGGGAGGCTGGCCATGAGAATGAGCAGTTCTTC. The whole variable domain, filled in from reference TRBV2 and TRBJ2-1, reads EPEVTQTPSHQVTQMGQEVILRCVPISNHLYFYWYRQILGQKVEFLVSFYNNEISEKSEIFDDQFSVERPDGSNFTLKIRSTKLEDSAMYFCASRREAGHENEQFFGPGTRLTVL.